The present TCR beta chain was sequenced within a study of T cell responses to AZD1222 COVID-19 vaccine. The table came from immunoSEQ multiplex PCR; TCRdb's copy has only in-frame clones and leaves some out. The data contain some 190,000 clones, roughly nine tenths of them singletons. Germline assignment: CDR1 LNHDA and CDR2 SQIVND (reference sequence). Trimming pared 6 bases from V and 8 bases from J, leaving 14 bases between. The CDR3 length is 14 residues. Study-level results: Reportedly, nearly half of unique spike TCRs recognized epitopes outside B.1.351/B.1.1.7 mutations. Clonal diversity may have been underestimated, and the donors were mostly white British, with more females than males. Scientists sampled the repertoires only once the peak T cell response had passed. Across the whole spike, CD4 TCRs peaked at regions 160-218 and 743-854.

Worth noting for this clone: What it recognizes is unknown.

The source material was peripheral blood, sampled on day 0 of AZD1222 vaccination. V is TRBV19 and J is TRBJ1-6; D is unresolved. The sequence derives from an adult in good health. The DNA for the CDR3 is TGTGCCAGTAGAAGGGCCCCTGCGGATTCACCCCTCCACTTT. It yields the protein CASRRAPADSPLHF.